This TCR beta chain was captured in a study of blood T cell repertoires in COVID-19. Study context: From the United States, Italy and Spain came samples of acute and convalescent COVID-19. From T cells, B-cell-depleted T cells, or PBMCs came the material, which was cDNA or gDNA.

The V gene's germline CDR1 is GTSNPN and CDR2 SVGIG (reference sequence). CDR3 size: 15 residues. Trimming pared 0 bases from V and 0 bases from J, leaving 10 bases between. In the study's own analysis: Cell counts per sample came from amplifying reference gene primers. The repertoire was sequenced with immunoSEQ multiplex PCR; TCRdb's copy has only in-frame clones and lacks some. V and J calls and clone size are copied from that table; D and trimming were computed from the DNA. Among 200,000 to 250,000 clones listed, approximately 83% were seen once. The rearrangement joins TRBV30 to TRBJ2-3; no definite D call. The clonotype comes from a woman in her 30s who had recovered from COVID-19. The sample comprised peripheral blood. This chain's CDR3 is CAWSVLSASTDTQYF. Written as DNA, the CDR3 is TGTGCCTGGAGTGTACTATCGGCTAGCACAGATACGCAGTATTTT.